The 22 T cell receptor beta chains reported below all come from one sample, sequenced in a study of CD8+CD57+ T cells in acquired aplastic anemia. For CDR3 and TCR beta VDJ profiling, genomic DNA was the template used. TCRdb reanalysed the reads using MiXCR and keeps one entry per CDR3 protein. The sample shows fewer than 200,000 distinct CDR3 sequences, roughly 48% of them seen only once. Sequenced: sorted CD4+, CD8+, or CD8+CD57+ T cells (not recorded which) from PBMCs. The receptors come from a human donor in good health.

This clonotype appeared many times. J is TRBJ2-7 and V is TRBV28, with D perhaps matching TRBD1 (5 bases). The CDR3 extends over 13 amino acids. Germline loops: CDR1 MDHEN, CDR2 SYDVKM. The ends were cut back, 8 bases at V and 2 bases at J, with 13 bases in the middle. CDR3 DNA sequence: TGTGCCAGCCTAGGGGCCGTACCCTACGAGCAGTACTTC. This translates into CASLGAVPYEQYF.

The table lists this clonotype with a few counts. The rearrangement links TRBV2 to TRBJ2-7; a weak D match, TRBD1 (6 bases). Trimming removed 5 bases at V and 6 bases at J, with 17 bases between. Germline CDR1 reads SNHLY; CDR2 reads FYNNEI. The CDR3 loop spans 14 amino acids. The CDR3 DNA follows: TGTGCCAGCAGTCTCCAAACAGCACAGGGCGAGCAGTACTTC. Amino acid sequence: CASSLQTAQGEQYF.

Here the CDR3 DNA reads TGTGCCAGTAGCCAGACAGGGCCGGAGACCCAGTACTTC. Its translation is CASSQTGPETQYF. The chain uses TRBV19 and TRBJ2-5; 7 positions agree with TRBD1. This CDR3 has 13 residues. V trimming: 6 bases; J trimming: 5 bases; junction bases outside the gene matches: 6. Germline CDR1 is LNHDA and CDR2 is SQIVND (reference sequence).

This clonotype was seen once. The chain is built from TRBV29-1 and TRBJ2-7; 7 nucleotides match TRBD2. CDR1 and CDR2 from the germline V gene are SQVTM and ANQGSEA. V was clipped by 5 bases and J by 0 bases; unmatched bases: 4. The CDR3 runs to 13 residues. CDR3 region: CSVLGGSSYEQYF. The CDR3 nucleotides read TGCAGCGTTCTCGGGGGGAGCTCCTACGAGCAGTACTTC.

On this clonotype: A much larger clone is a single base away; this may be a read error. The chain combines TRBV7-2 with TRBJ2-1, with D possibly TRBD1 on 5 matching bases. Germline loops: CDR1 SGHTA, CDR2 FQGNSA. V was pared by 5 bases and J by 12 bases, with 17 bases between. This CDR3 comprises 13 residues. CDR3 amino acids: CASSPQTGVGQFF. The CDR3 DNA reads as TGTGCCAGCAGCCCTCAAACAGGCGTGGGGCAGTTCTTC.

The CDR3 protein is CASIRQGEAYTEAFF. The CDR3 nucleotides are TGTGCCAGCATCAGACAGGGGGAGGCCTACACTGAAGCTTTCTTT. The V call is TRBV2, the J call TRBJ1-1; TRBD1 matches 9 bases. The CDR3 has 15 residues. The germline V gene encodes CDR1 SNHLY and CDR2 FYNNEI. V was clipped by 7 bases and J by 3 bases; unmatched bases: 9.

About this clonotype: This may come from a read error, since a much larger clone is one base off. This chain links TRBV6-1 with TRBJ1-1; D possibly corresponds to TRBD1 (5 bases). Germline V lookup: CDR1 MNHNS, CDR2 SASEGT. This CDR3 contains 15 residues. As DNA, the CDR3 is TGTGCCAGCAGTCAATCAGGGAAGAGGAACACTGATGCTTTCTTT. Encoded protein: CASSQSGKRNTDAFF.

This clonotype was counted at least ten times. The gene calls are TRBV20-1 and TRBJ1-5; D might be TRBD1 (6 bases). From germline, CDR1 is DFQATT and CDR2 SNEGSKA (reference sequence). V lost 6 bases, J lost 3 bases, and 15 bases lay in between. This CDR3 has 14 residues. CDR3 sequence: CSAWTEYFNQPQHF. In DNA form, the CDR3 reads TGCAGTGCCTGGACAGAGTACTTCAATCAGCCCCAGCATTTT.

This clonotype was counted between two and nine times. A clone one base away is much larger, so this may be a read error. This chain links TRBV29-1 with TRBJ2-1; 9 bases line up with TRBD2. This CDR3 has 12 amino acids. Germline assignment: CDR1 SQVTM and CDR2 ANQGSEA. J lost 12 bases, V lost 7 bases, and 10 bases had no gene match. The CDR3 region has the DNA TGCAGCGCTAAAGCGGGAGGTCTTGGGCAGTTCTTC. This encodes CSAKAGGLGQFF.

V usage is TRBV24-1 and J usage is TRBJ2-7; D gene uncertain. Germline lookup yields CDR1 KGHDR and CDR2 SFDVKD. Trimming took off 5 bases at V and 1 base at J, with 5 bases between the two ends. The CDR3 runs to 12 residues. CDR3 DNA: TGTGCCACCAGTGGAGATTCCTACGAGCAGTACTTC. Translating it yields CATSGDSYEQYF.

This clonotype was seen repeatedly, ten times or more. J is TRBJ2-2 and V is TRBV24-1; TRBD2 agrees at 10 bases. CDR1 KGHDR and CDR2 SFDVKD come from the germline V gene. This CDR3 contains 19 residues. The V segment lost 9 bases and the J segment 1 base; nucleotides outside the gene matches: 16. CDR3 DNA: TGTGCCACCGCTGACAGTCCCGGACTAGCGGAGGGGAACACCGGGGAGCTGTTTTTT. Translation: CATADSPGLAEGNTGELFF.

The chain employs TRBV30 and TRBJ2-2; 9 bases line up with TRBD1. CDR3 length: 14 residues. V was clipped by 5 bases and J by 5 bases; unmatched bases: 6. Germline V gene lookup returns CDR1 GTSNPN and CDR2 SVGIG (reference sequence). The CDR3 here is CAWLQGARTGELFF. The CDR3 DNA follows: TGTGCCTGGTTACAGGGGGCCCGGACCGGGGAGCTGTTTTTT.

Many counts were recorded for this clonotype. The chain employs TRBV7-2 and TRBJ2-1; no clear D gene. Germline CDR1 and CDR2: SGHTA and FQGNSA. Trimming removed 1 base at V and 2 bases at J, with 9 bases between. The CDR3 extends over 15 amino acids. The CDR3 region has the DNA TGTGCCAGCAGCTTAGGAGACGCGCCCTACAATGAGCAGTTCTTC. Protein: CASSLGDAPYNEQFF.

The gene calls are TRBV20-1 and TRBJ1-6; D is unclear. This CDR3 region has 14 residues. CDR1 is DFQATT and CDR2 is SNEGSKA in the germline V gene (reference sequence). V lost 3 bases and J 7 bases, leaving 13 bases between the germline ends. The CDR3 DNA is TGCAGTGCTAGGTTAGGGCAGGCGAATTCACCCCTCCACTTT. This gives the protein CSARLGQANSPLHF.

The CDR3: CASSPQGGIEAFF. The DNA for the CDR3 is TGTGCCAGCAGCCCTCAGGGCGGTATTGAAGCTTTCTTT. The chain employs TRBV7-2 and TRBJ1-1; D may be TRBD1 (5 bases). Trimming removed 5 bases at V and 7 bases at J, with 14 bases between. Germline V gene lookup returns CDR1 SGHTA and CDR2 FQGNSA. CDR3 size: 13 residues.

This clonotype showed up many times. The CDR3 DNA reads TGCGCCAGCTCGCCGGGACAGAAGACCGGGGAGCTGTTTTTT. This gives the protein CASSPGQKTGELFF. The gene calls are TRBV5-1 and TRBJ2-2; TRBD1 matches 7 bases. Looked up from germline, CDR1 is SGHRS and CDR2 is YFSETQ. Losses at the gene ends were 7 bases for V and 5 bases for J; bases not matched to a gene: 8. The length of the CDR3 is 14 residues.

Many counts were recorded for this clonotype. The rearrangement uses TRBV20-1 and TRBJ2-5, with TRBD2 matching over 8 bases. The germline CDR1 and CDR2 sequences are DFQATT and SNEGSKA (reference sequence). This CDR3 spans 13 amino acids. Losses at the gene ends were 4 bases for V and 2 bases for J; bases not matched to a gene: 3. The CDR3 loop is CSAITSGQETQYF. DNA of the CDR3: TGCAGTGCTATTACTAGCGGTCAAGAGACCCAGTACTTC.

The chain joins TRBV19 to TRBJ1-2, with a possible D match to TRBD1 (5 bases). In germline, CDR1 is LNHDA, CDR2 SQIVND (reference sequence). The CDR3 consists of 14 residues. Trimming stripped 7 bases from V and 4 bases from J, with 16 bases between. The CDR3 loop is CASTQGRRSYGYTF. For the CDR3, the DNA is TGTGCCAGTACTCAGGGTAGAAGAAGCTATGGCTACACCTTC.

This clonotype was found many times. DNA for the CDR3: TGCAGTGCTAGAAAGACTGCCCAAGAGACCCAGTACTTC. Amino acids: CSARKTAQETQYF. The rearrangement links TRBV20-1 to TRBJ2-5, with unresolved D. V lost 2 bases and J lost 1, with 8 bases in between. The CDR3 totals 13 residues. Germline loops: CDR1 DFQATT, CDR2 SNEGSKA (reference sequence).

This clonotype showed up many times. V usage is TRBV9 and J usage is TRBJ2-1; a weak D match, TRBD2 (5 bases). The V end lost 2 bases, the J end lost 4 bases, and 13 bases lay between the germline ends. The CDR3 sequence is 15 residues long. In germline, CDR1 is SGDLS, CDR2 YYNGEE. The CDR3 here is CASSVELAVYNEQFF. CDR3 DNA: TGTGCCAGCAGCGTGGAGCTAGCAGTTTACAATGAGCAGTTCTTC.

This clonotype was detected many times. V and J are TRBV7-9 and TRBJ2-1; TRBD2 matches 9 bases. V shed 1 base and J 8 bases; nucleotides not matched to a gene: 12. This CDR3 comprises 17 residues. Germline loops: CDR1 SEHNR, CDR2 FQNEAQ (reference sequence). This CDR3 reads CASSLDPSGGMGDEQFF. The CDR3 nucleotides read TGTGCCAGCAGCTTAGACCCGAGCGGGGGGATGGGGGATGAGCAGTTCTTC.

The rearrangement joins TRBV24-1 to TRBJ2-7, with D maybe TRBD1 (5 bases). Germline-derived CDR1 and CDR2 are KGHDR and SFDVKD. The ends were cut back, 3 bases at V and 5 bases at J, with 13 bases in the middle. The CDR3 covers 14 residues. The CDR3 region has the DNA TGTGCCACCAGTGATACAGGACGGATCCACGAGCAGTACTTC. Translating gives CATSDTGRIHEQYF.